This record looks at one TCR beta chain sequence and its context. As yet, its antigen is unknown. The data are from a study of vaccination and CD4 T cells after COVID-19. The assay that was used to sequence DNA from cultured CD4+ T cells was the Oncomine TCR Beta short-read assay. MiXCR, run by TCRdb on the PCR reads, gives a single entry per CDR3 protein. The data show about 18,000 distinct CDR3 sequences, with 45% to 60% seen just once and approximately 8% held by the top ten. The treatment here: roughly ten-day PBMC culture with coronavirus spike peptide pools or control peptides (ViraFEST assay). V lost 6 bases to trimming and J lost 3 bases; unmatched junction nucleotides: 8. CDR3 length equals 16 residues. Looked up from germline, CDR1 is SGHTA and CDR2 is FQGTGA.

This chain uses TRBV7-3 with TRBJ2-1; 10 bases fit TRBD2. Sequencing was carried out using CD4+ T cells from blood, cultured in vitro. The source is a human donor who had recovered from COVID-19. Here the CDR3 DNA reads TGTGCCAGCAGGCCCGGCCTAGCGGGAGACTACAATGAGCAGTTCTTC. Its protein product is CASRPGLAGDYNEQFF.